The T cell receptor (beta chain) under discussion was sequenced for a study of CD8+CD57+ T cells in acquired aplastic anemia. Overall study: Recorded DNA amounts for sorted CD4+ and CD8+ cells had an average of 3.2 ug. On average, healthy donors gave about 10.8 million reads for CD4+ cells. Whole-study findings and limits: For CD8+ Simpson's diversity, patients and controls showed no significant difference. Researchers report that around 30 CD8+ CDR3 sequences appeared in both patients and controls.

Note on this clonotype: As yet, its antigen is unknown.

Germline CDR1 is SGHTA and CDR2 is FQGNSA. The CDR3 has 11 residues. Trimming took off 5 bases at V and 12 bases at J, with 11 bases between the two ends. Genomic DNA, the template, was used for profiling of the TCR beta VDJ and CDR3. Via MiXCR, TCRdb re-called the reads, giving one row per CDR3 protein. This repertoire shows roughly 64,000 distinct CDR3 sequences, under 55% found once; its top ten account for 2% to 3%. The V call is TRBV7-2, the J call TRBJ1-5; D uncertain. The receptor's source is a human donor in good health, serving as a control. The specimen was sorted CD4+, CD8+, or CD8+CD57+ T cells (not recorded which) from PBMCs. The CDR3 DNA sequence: TGTGCCAGCAGCCCAAGCGTGGGCCAGCATTTT. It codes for CASSPSVGQHF.